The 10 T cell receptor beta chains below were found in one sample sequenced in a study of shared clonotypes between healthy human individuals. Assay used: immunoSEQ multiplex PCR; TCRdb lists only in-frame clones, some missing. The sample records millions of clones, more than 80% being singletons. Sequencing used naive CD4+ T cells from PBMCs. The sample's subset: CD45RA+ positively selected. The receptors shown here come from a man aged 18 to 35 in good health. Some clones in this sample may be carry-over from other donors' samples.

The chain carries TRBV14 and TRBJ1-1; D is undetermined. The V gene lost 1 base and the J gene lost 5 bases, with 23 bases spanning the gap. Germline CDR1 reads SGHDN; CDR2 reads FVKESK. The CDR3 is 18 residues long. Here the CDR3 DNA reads TGTGCCAGCAGCCAAGGGCCGAAAGGTAGAGGTTTCGGGACTGAAGCTTTCTTT. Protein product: CASSQGPKGRGFGTEAFF.

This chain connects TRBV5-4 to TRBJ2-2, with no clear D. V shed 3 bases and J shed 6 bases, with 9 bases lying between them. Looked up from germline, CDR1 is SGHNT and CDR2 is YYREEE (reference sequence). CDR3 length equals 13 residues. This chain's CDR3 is CASSSRTPGELFF. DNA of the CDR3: TGTGCCAGCAGCTCACGAACGCCCGGGGAGCTGTTTTTT. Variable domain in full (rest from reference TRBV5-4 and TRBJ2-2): ETGVTQSPTHLIKTRGQQVTLRCSSQSGHNTVSWYQQALGQGPQFIFQYYREEENGRGNFPPRFSGLQFPNYSSELNVNALELDDSALYLCASSSRTPGELFFGEGSRLTVL.

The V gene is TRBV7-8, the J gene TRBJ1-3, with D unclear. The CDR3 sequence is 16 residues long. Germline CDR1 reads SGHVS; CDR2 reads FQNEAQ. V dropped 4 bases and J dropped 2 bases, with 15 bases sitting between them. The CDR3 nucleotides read TGTGCCAGCAGCTCGCGCCCCGGTGATCCTGGAAACACCATATATTTT. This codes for CASSSRPGDPGNTIYF.

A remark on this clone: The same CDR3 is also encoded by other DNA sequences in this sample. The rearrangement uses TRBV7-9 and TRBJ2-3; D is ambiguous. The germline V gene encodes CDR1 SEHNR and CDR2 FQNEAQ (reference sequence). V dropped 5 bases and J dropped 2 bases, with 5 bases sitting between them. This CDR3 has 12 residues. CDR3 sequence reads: CASSPYTDTQYF. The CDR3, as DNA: TGTGCCAGCAGCCCCTACACAGATACGCAGTATTTT.

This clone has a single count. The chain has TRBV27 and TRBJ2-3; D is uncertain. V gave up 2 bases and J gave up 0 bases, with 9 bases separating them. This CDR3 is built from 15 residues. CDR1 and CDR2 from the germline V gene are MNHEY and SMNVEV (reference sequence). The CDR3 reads CASSLRPPSTDTQYF. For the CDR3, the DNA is TGTGCCAGCAGTTTACGTCCACCTAGCACAGATACGCAGTATTTT.

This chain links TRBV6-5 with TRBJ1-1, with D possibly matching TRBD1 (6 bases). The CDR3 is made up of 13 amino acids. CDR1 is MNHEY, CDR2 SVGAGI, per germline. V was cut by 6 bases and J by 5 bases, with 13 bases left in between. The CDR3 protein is CASRQTGWTEAFF. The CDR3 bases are TGTGCCAGCAGACAAACAGGGTGGACTGAAGCTTTCTTT.

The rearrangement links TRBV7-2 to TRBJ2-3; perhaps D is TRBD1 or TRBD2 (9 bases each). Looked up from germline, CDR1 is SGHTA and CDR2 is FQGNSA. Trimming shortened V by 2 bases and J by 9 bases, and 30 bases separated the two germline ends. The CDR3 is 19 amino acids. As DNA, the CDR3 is TGTGCCAGCAGCTTAACGGGACAGGGTATTGGGCTAGCGGGACCAACGCAGTATTTT. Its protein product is CASSLTGQGIGLAGPTQYF.

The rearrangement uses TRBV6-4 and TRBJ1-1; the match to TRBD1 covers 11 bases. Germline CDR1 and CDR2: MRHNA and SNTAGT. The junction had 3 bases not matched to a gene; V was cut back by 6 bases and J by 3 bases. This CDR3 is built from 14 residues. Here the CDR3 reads CASSRTGGDTEAFF. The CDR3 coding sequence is TGTGCCAGCAGCCGGACAGGGGGCGACACTGAAGCTTTCTTT.

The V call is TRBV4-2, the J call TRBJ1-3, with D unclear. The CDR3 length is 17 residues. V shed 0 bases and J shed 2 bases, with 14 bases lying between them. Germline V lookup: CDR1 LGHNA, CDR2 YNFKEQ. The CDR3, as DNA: TGTGCCAGCAGCCAAGATAGTAAGCCCGGGGCTGGAAACACCATATATTTT. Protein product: CASSQDSKPGAGNTIYF.

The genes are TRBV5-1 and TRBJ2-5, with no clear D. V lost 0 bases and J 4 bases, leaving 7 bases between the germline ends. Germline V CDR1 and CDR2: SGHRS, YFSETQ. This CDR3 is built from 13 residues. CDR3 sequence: CASSLGSLETQYF. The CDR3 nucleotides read TGCGCCAGCAGCTTGGGCAGTCTAGAGACCCAGTACTTC.